What follows describes a single T cell receptor beta chain. What it binds is not known. The library attached unique molecular identifiers to individual cDNA molecules. Original methodology: A per-sample median of roughly 100,000 TCRs was observed, with a range of about 20,000 to 700,000. TCRdb re-analysed the RACE reads in MiXCR, keeping a single row per CDR3 protein. The V and J calls follow TCRdb's processing rather than the paper's. The table shows under 50,000 distinct CDR3 sequences, with around 4% occurring only once. The record originates from a study of human T cells and chemical hapten exposure. Study details: How much TCR each sample yielded varied, mostly because pooled library volumes differed slightly.

CDR1 is SGHNT and CDR2 is YYREEE in the germline V gene (reference sequence). The V end lost 0 bases, the J end lost 10 bases, and 8 bases lay between the germline ends. There are 12 residues in the CDR3. Study outcomes and limitations: Sensitization with DPC brought no change to TCRs above 1 in 1000 in frequency.

The time point: healthy volunteer bleed at 6 weeks. It was from unfractionated whole blood that total RNA was extracted. Sequencing input: whole blood. The rearrangement joins TRBV5-4 to TRBJ2-1; D gene unclear. This receptor was taken from a human donor in good health. Some clones in this sample may be carry-over from other donors' samples. CDR3 bases: TGTGCCAGCAGCTTGGGTACCCAGGAGCAGTTCTTC. This codes for CASSLGTQEQFF.